This T cell receptor (beta chain) came from a study of T cells in localized non-small cell lung cancer. Study conclusions and caveats: A median approximately 61 of the top 100 tumor clones appeared in adjacent lung. Compared with tumor, uninvolved adjacent lung displayed greater T cell clonality, ranking highest overall. A higher density of T cells in blood coincided with extended overall survival.

The germline gives CDR1 SGHVS, CDR2 FQNEAQ. The CDR3 sequence is 15 residues long. V lost 1 base to trimming and J lost 0 bases, with 7 bases between them. Measured with immunoSEQ multiplex PCR; TCRdb has only the in-frame clones, and not every one. Altogether around 40,000 clones are present, 85% to 90% being singletons, with the ten largest covering roughly 6.9%. A note on this clone: Its cognate antigen is unknown.

The chain joins TRBV7-8 to TRBJ1-5; no clear D gene. The source was peripheral blood, collected before any cancer treatment. This sequence was found in a woman aged 18-50 years with stage III lung adenocarcinoma. CDR3 residues: CASSLELRSNQPQHF. CDR3 coding DNA: TGTGCCAGCAGCTTAGAGTTGCGTAGCAATCAGCCCCAGCATTTT.